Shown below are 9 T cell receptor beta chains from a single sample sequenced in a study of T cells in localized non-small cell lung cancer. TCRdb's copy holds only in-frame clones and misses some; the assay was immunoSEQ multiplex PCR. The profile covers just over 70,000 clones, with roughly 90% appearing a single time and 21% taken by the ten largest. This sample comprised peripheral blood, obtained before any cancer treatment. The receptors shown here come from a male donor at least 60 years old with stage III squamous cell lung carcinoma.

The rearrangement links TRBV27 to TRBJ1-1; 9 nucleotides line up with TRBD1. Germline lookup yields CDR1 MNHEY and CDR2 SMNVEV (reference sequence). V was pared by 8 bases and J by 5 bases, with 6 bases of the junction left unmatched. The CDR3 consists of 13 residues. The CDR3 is CASGYRGLTEAFF. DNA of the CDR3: TGTGCCAGCGGGTACAGGGGGCTGACTGAAGCTTTCTTT.

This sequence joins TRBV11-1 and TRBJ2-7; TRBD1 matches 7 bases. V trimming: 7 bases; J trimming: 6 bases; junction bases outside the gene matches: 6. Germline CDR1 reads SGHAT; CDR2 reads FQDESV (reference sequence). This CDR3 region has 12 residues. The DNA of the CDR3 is TGTGCCAGCACCCACAGGGGCCGCGAGCAGTACTTC. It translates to CASTHRGREQYF.

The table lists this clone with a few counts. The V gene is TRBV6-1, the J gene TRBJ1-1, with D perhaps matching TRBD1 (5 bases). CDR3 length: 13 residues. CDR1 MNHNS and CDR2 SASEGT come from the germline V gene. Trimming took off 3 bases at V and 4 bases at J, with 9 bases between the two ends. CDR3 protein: CASSEGGITEAFF. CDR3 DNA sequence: TGTGCCAGCAGTGAGGGGGGGATCACTGAAGCTTTCTTT.

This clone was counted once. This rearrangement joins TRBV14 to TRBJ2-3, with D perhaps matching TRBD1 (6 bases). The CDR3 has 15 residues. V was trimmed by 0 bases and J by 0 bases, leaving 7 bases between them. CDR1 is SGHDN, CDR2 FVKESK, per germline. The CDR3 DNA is TGTGCCAGCAGCCAAGACACAGGGAGCACAGATACGCAGTATTTT. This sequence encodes CASSQDTGSTDTQYF.

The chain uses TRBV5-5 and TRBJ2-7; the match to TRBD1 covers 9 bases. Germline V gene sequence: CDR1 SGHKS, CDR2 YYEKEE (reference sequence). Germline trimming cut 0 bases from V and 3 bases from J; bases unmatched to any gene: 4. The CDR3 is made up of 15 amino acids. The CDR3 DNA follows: TGTGCCAGCAGCTTGGGTGGACAGGGGCTCTACGAGCAGTACGTC. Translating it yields CASSLGGQGLYEQYV.

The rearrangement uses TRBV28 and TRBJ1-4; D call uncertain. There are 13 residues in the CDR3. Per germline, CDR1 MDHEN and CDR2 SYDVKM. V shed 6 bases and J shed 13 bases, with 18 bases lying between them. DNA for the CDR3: TGTGCCAGCAGCTTGACGGGCGGGCGGGGACTGTTTTTT. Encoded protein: CASSLTGGRGLFF.

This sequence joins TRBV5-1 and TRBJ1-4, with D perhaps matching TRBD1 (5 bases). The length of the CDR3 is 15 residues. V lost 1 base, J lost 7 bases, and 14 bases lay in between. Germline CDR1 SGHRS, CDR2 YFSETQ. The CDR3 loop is CASSLNAGRGEKLFF. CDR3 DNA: TGCGCCAGCAGCTTGAATGCGGGGCGCGGTGAAAAACTGTTTTTT.

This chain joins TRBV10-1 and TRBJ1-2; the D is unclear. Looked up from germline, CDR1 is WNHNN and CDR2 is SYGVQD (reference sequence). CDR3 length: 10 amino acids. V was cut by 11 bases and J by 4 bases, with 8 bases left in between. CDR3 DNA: TGCGCCGGGCCGCTCTATGGCTACACCTTC. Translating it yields CAGPLYGYTF.

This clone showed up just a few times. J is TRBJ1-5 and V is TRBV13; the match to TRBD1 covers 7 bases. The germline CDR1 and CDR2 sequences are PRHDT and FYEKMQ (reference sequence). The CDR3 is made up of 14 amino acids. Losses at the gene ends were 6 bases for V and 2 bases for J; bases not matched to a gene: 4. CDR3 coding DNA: TGTGCCAGCAGTTACAGGGGTGGCAATCAGCCCCAGCATTTT. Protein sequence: CASSYRGGNQPQHF.